This entry describes one TCR beta chain. Antigen specificity is unknown. The data are from a study of T cell repertoires in cytomegalovirus infection. Study at large: Shared public TCR beta signatures pointed to both CMV infection and a matching HLA type.

Notes on the study in general: Individuals carrying CMV plus the relevant HLA were identified by cumulative frequency of public TCR beta families. Across the ex vivo response, the dominant clonotypes were HLA-C-restricted CMV-specific TCR beta clonotypes.

Each CDR3 protein gets one entry after TCRdb re-called the reads with MiXCR. In the table there are about 190,000 distinct CDR3 sequences, roughly 28% of which are singletons. This CDR3 spans 13 amino acids. Germline V gene lookup returns CDR1 MNHNS and CDR2 SASEGT. V lost 5 bases to trimming and J lost 5 bases, with 12 bases between them. This sequence was found in a human donor in good health (CMV status not recorded). Some clones in this sample may be carry-over from other donors' samples. The sample comprised PBMCs. The genes are TRBV6-1 and TRBJ1-2, with no clear D. CDR3 sequence (DNA): TGTGCCAGCAGTCCGAATAGAGGTTATGGCTACACCTTC. As protein: CASSPNRGYGYTF.